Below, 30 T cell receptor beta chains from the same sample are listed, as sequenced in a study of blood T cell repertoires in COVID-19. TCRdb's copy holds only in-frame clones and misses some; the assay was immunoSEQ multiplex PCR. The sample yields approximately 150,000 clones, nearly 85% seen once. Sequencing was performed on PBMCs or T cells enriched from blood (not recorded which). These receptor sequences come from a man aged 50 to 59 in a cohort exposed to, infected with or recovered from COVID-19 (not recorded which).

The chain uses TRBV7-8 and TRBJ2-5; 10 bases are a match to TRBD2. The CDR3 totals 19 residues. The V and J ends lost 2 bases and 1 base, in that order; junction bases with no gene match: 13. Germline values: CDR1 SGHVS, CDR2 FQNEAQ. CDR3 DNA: TGTGCCAGCAGCTTAAGTTTTTTGTTAGCGGGAGGTCCCCAAGAGACCCAGTACTTC. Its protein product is CASSLSFLLAGGPQETQYF. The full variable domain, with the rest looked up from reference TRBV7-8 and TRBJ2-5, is GAGVSQSPRYKVAKRGQDVALRCDPISGHVSLFWYQQALGQGPEFLTYFQNEAQLDKSGLPSDRFFAERPEGSVSTLKIQRTQQEDSAVYLCASSLSFLLAGGPQETQYFGPGTRLLVL.

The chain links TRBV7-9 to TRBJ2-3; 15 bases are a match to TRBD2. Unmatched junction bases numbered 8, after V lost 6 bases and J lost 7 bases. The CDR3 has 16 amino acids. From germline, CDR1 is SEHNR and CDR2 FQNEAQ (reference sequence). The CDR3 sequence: CASSYPGLAGGYTQYF. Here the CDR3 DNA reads TGTGCCAGCAGTTACCCGGGACTAGCGGGAGGTTATACGCAGTATTTT.

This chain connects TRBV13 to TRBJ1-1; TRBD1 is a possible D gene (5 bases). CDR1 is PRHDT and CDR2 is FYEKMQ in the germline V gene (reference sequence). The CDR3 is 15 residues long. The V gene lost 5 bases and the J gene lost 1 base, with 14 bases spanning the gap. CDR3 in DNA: TGTGCCAGCAGCCCTGGGGGGGGAGGGAACACTGAAGCTTTCTTT. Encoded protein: CASSPGGGGNTEAFF. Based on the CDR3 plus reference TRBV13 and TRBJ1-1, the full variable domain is AAGVIQSPRHLIKEKRETATLKCYPIPRHDTVYWYQQGPGQDPQFLISFYEKMQSDKGSIPDRFSAQQFSDYHSELNMSSLELGDSALYFCASSPGGGGNTEAFFGQGTRLTVV.

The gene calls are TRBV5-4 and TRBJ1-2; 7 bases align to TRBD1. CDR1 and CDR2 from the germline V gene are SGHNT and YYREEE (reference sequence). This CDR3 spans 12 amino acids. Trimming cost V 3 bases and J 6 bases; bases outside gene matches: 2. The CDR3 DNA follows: TGTGCCAGCAGCTCGACAGGGAATGGCTACACCTTC. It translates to CASSSTGNGYTF. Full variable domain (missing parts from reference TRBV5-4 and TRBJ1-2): ETGVTQSPTHLIKTRGQQVTLRCSSQSGHNTVSWYQQALGQGPQFIFQYYREEENGRGNFPPRFSGLQFPNYSSELNVNALELDDSALYLCASSSTGNGYTFGSGTRLTVV.

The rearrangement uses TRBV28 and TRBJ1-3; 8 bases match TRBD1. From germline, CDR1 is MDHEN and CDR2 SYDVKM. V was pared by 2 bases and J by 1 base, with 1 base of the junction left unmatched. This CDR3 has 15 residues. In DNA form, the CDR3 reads TGTGCCAGCAGTTTAGGACAGGGATCTGGAAACACCATATATTTT. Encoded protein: CASSLGQGSGNTIYF. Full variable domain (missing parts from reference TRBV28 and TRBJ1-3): DVKVTQSSRYLVKRTGEKVFLECVQDMDHENMFWYRQDPGLGLRLIYFSYDVKMKEKGDIPEGYSVSREKKERFSLILESASTNQTSMYLCASSLGQGSGNTIYFGEGSWLTVV.

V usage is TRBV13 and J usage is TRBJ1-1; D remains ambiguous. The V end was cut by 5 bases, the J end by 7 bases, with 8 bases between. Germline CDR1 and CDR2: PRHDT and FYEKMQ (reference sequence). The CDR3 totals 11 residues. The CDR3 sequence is CASSLAFEAFF. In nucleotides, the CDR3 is TGTGCCAGCAGCCTGGCTTTTGAAGCTTTCTTT. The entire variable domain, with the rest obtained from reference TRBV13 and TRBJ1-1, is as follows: AAGVIQSPRHLIKEKRETATLKCYPIPRHDTVYWYQQGPGQDPQFLISFYEKMQSDKGSIPDRFSAQQFSDYHSELNMSSLELGDSALYFCASSLAFEAFFGQGTRLTVV.

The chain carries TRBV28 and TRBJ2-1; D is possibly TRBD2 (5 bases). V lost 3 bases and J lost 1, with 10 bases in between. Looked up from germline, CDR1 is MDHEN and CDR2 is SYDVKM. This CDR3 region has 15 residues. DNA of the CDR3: TGTGCCAGCAGTTTTACGGGGTATTCCTACAATGAGCAGTTCTTC. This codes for CASSFTGYSYNEQFF.

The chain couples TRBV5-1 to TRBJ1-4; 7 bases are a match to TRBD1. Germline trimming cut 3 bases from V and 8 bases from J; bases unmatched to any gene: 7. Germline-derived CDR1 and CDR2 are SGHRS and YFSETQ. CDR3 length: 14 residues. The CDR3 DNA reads TGCGCCAGCAGCTACGACAGGGCCCCCGAAAAACTGTTTTTT. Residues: CASSYDRAPEKLFF. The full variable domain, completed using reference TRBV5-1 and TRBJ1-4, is KAGVTQTPRYLIKTRGQQVTLSCSPISGHRSVSWYQQTPGQGLQFLFEYFSETQRNKGNFPGRFSGRQFSNSRSEMNVSTLELGDSALYLCASSYDRAPEKLFFGSGTQLSVL.

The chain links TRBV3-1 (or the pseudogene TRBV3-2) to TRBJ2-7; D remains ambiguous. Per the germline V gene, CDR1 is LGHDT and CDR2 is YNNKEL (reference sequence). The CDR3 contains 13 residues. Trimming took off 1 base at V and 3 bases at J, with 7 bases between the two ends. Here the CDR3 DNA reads TGTGCCAGCAGCCAAGGACACAGCTACGAGCAGTACTTC. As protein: CASSQGHSYEQYF.

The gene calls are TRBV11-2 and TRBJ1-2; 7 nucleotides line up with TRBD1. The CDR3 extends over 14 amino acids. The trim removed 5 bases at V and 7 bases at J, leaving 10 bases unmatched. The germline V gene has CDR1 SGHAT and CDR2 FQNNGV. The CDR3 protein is CASSPDRRTGGYTF. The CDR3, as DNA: TGTGCCAGCAGCCCGGACAGGAGAACGGGTGGCTACACCTTC.

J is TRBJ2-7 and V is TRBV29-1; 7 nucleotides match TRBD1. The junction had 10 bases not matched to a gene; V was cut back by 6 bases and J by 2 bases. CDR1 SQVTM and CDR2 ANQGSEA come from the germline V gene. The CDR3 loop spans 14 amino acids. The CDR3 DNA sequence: TGCAGCGTCTACGGACAGGATAGTCCCTACGAGCAGTACTTC. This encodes CSVYGQDSPYEQYF.

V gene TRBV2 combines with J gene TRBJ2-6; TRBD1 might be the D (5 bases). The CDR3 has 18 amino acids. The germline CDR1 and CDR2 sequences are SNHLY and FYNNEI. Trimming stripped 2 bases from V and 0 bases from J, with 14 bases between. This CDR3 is CASSEWGRLSSGANVLTF. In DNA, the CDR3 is TGTGCCAGCAGTGAATGGGGCAGGCTGAGCTCTGGGGCCAACGTCCTGACTTTC.

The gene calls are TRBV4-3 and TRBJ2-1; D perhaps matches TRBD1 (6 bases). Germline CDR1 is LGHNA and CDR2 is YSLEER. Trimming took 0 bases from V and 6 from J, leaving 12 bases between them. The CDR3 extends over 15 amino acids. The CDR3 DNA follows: TGCGCCAGCAGCCAAGATCTAGGACAGTCCAATGAGCAGTTCTTC. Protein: CASSQDLGQSNEQFF.

CDR3 amino acids: CASSAGGSPLHF. CDR3 in DNA: TGTGCCAGTAGTGCAGGAGGTTCACCCCTCCACTTT. The gene calls are TRBV19 and TRBJ1-6, with D unclear. Germline V lookup: CDR1 LNHDA, CDR2 SQIVND (reference sequence). The V end lost 5 bases, the J end lost 9 bases, and 8 bases lay between the germline ends. There are 12 residues in the CDR3.

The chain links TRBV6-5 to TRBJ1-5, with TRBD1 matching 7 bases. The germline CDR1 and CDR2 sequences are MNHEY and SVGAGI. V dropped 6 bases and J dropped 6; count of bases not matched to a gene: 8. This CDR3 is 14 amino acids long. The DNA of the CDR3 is TGTGCCAGCAGGCGCAGACAGGGACCTCAGCCCCAGCATTTT. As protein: CASRRRQGPQPQHF.

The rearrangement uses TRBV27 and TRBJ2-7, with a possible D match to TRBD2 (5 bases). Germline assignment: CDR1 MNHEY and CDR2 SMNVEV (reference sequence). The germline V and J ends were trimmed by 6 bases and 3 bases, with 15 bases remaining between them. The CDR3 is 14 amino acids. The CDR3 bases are TGTGCCAGCAGCCAAGGCGGGCGTAACTACGAGCAGTACTTC. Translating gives CASSQGGRNYEQYF.

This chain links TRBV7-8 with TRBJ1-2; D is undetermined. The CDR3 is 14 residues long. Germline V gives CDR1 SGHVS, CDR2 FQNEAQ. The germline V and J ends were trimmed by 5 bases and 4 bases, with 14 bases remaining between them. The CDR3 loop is CASSPSGSLYGYTF. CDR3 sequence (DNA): TGTGCCAGCAGCCCCTCAGGATCCCTCTATGGCTACACCTTC.

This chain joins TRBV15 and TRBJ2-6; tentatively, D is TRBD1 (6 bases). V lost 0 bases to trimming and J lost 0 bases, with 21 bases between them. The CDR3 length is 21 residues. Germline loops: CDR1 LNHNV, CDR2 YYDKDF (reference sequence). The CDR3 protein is CATSRDKFGRDTHSGANVLTF. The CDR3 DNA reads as TGTGCCACCAGCAGAGATAAATTTGGCAGGGACACACACTCTGGGGCCAACGTCCTGACTTTC. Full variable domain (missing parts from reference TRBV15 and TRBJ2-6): DAMVIQNPRYQVTQFGKPVTLSCSQTLNHNVMYWYQQKSSQAPKLLFHYYDKDFNNEADTPDNFQSRRPNTSFCFLDIRSPGLGDTAMYLCATSRDKFGRDTHSGANVLTFGAGSRLTVL.

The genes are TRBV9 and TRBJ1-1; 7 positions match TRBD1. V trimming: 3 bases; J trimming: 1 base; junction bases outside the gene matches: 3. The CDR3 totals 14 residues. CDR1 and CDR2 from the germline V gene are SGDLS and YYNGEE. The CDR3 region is CASSAGTANTEAFF. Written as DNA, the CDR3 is TGTGCCAGCAGCGCCGGGACAGCGAACACTGAAGCTTTCTTT.

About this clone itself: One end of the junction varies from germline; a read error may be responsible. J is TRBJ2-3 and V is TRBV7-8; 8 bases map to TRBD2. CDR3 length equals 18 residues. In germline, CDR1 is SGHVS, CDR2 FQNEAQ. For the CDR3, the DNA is TGTGTCAGCAGCCTCCGGGGGCGGGGGGCGATTAGCACAGATACGCAGTATTTT. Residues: CVSSLRGRGAISTDTQYF. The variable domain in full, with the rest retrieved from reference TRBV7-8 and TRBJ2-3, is GAGVSQSPRYKVAKRGQDVALRCDPISGHVSLFWYQQALGQGPEFLTYFQNEAQLDKSGLPSDRFFAERPEGSVSTLKIQRTQQEDSAVYLCVSSLRGRGAISTDTQYFGPGTRLTVL.

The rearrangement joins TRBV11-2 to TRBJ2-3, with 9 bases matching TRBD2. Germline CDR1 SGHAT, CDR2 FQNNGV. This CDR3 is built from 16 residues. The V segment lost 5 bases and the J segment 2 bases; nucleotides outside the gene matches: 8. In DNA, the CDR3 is TGTGCCAGCAGCACTGAGCGGGAGGATTACACAGATACGCAGTATTTT. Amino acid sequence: CASSTEREDYTDTQYF.

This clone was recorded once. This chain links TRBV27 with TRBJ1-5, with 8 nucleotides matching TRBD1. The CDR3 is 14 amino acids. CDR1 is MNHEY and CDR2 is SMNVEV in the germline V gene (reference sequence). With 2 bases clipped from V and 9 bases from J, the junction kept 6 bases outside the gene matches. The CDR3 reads CASSLGQGNGPQHF. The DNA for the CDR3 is TGTGCCAGCAGTTTAGGACAGGGAAATGGGCCCCAGCATTTT.

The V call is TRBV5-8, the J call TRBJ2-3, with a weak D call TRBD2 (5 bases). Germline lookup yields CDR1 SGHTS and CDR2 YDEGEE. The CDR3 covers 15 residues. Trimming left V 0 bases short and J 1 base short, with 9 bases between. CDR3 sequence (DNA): TGTGCCAGCAGCTTGGGTGGGGAGCGCACAGATACGCAGTATTTT. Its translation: CASSLGGERTDTQYF.

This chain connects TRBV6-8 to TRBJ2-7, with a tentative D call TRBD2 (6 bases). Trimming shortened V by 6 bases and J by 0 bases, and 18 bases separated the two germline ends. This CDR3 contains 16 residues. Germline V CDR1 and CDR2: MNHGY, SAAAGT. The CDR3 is CASRSRDSEISYEQYF. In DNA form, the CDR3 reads TGTGCCAGCAGGAGTCGGGACTCCGAAATCTCCTACGAGCAGTACTTC.

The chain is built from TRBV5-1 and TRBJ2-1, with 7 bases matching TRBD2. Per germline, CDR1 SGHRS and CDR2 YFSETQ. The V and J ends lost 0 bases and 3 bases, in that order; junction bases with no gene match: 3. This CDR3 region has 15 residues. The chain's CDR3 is CASSLEAGVYNEQFF. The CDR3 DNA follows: TGCGCCAGCAGCTTGGAGGCGGGGGTCTACAATGAGCAGTTCTTC. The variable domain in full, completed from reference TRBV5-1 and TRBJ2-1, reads KAGVTQTPRYLIKTRGQQVTLSCSPISGHRSVSWYQQTPGQGLQFLFEYFSETQRNKGNFPGRFSGRQFSNSRSEMNVSTLELGDSALYLCASSLEAGVYNEQFFGPGTRLTVL.

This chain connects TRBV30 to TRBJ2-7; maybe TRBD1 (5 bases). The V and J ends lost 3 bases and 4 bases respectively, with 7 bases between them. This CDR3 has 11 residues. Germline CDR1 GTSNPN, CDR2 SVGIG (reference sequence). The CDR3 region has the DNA TGTGCCTGGAGGCAGGGTTACGAGCAGTACTTC. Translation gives CAWRQGYEQYF.

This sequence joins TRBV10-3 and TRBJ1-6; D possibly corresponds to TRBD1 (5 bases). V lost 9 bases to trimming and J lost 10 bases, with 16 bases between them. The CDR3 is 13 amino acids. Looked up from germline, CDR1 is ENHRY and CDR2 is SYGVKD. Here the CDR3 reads CAIRQGSQSPLHF. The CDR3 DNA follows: TGTGCCATTAGGCAGGGATCCCAATCACCCCTCCACTTT.

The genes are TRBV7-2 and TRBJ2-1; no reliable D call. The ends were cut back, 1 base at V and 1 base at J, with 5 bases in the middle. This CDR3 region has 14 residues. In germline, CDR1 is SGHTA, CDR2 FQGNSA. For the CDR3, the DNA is TGTGCCAGCAGCTTAGTAATTTCCTACAATGAGCAGTTCTTC. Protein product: CASSLVISYNEQFF.

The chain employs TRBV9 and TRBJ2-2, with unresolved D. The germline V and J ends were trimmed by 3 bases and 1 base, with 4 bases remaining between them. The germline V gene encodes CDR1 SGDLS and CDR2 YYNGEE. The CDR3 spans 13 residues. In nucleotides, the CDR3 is TGTGCCAGCAGCGCAGGGAACACCGGGGAGCTGTTTTTT. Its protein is CASSAGNTGELFF.

The CDR3 sequence: CASSVSREGEAFF. CDR3 DNA: TGTGCCAGCAGCGTATCCAGGGAAGGAGAAGCTTTCTTT. This rearrangement joins TRBV9 to TRBJ1-1, with a weak D call TRBD1 (5 bases). V was pared by 1 base and J by 8 bases, with 12 bases between. Germline V gives CDR1 SGDLS, CDR2 YYNGEE. The CDR3 covers 13 residues.